A single T cell receptor beta chain is shown here with its context. Profiling relied on immunoSEQ multiplex PCR, and the TCRdb table lists in-frame clones only, not all of them. The profile shows approximately 70,000 clones, 80% to 85% of them singletons. The sample originates from a study of blood T cell repertoires in COVID-19. As for the study in general: Material from acute and convalescent COVID-19 was sourced from the United States, Italy and Spain.

Trimming cost V 5 bases and J 6 bases; bases outside gene matches: 9. The CDR3 is 16 residues long. The germline V gene encodes CDR1 SGHNT and CDR2 YENEEA. This TCR was sampled from a woman aged 55-75 years with acute or convalescent COVID-19. The sequenced material came from peripheral blood. The chain carries TRBV11-3 and TRBJ2-1, with 11 bases identical to TRBD2. In DNA, the CDR3 is TGTGCCAGCAGCATGATGGTAGCGGGGGGGGTCAATGAGCAGTTCTTC. Translating gives CASSMMVAGGVNEQFF. The full variable domain, with the rest looked up from reference TRBV11-3 and TRBJ2-1, is EAGVVQSPRYKIIEKKQPVAFWCNPISGHNTLYWYLQNLGQGPELLIRYENEEAVDDSQLPKDRFSAERLKGVDSTLKIQPAELGDSAVYLCASSMMVAGGVNEQFFGPGTRLTVL.